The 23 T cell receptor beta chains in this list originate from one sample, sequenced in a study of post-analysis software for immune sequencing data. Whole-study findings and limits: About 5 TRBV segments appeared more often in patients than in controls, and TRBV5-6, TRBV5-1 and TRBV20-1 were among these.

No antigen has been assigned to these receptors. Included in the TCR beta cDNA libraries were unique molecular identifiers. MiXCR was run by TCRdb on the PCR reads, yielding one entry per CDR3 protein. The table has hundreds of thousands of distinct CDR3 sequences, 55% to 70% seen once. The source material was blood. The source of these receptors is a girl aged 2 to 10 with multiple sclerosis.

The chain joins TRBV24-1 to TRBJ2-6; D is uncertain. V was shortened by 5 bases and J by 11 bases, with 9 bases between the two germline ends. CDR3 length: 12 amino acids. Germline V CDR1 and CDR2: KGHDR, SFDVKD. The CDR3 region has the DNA TGTGCCACCAGTGGGGAAGGAGACGTCCTGACTTTC. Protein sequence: CATSGEGDVLTF.

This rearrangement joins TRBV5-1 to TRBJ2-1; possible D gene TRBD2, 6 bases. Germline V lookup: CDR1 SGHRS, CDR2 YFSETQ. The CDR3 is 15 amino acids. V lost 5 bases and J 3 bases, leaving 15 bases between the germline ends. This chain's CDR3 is CASSLVADHYNEQFF. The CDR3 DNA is TGCGCCAGCAGTCTCGTAGCGGACCACTACAATGAGCAGTTCTTC.

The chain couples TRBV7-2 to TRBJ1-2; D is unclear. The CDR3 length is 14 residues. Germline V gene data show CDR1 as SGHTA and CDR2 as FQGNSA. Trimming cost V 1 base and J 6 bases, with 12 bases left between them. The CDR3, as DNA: TGTGCCAGCAGCTTAGTGTTGGAAGCCAATGGCTACACCTTC. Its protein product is CASSLVLEANGYTF.

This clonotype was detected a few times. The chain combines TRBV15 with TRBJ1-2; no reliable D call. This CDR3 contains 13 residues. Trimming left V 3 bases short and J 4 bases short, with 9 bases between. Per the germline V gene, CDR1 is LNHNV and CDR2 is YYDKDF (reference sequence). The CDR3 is CATSSGPGYGYTF. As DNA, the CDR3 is TGTGCCACCAGCAGTGGACCAGGCTATGGCTACACCTTC.

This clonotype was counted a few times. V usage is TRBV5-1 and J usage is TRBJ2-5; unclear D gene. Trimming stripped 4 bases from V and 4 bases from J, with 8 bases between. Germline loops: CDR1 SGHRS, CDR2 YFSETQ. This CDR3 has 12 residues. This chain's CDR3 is CASSNPRETQYF. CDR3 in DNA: TGCGCCAGCAGCAACCCACGAGAGACCCAGTACTTC.

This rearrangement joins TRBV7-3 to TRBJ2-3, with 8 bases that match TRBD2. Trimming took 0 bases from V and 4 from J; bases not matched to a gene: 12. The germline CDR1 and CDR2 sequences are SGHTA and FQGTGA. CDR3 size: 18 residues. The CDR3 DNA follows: TGTGCCAGCAGCTTAACACCCCTTGGAGCGGGAGTTGCAGATACGCAGTATTTT. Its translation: CASSLTPLGAGVADTQYF.

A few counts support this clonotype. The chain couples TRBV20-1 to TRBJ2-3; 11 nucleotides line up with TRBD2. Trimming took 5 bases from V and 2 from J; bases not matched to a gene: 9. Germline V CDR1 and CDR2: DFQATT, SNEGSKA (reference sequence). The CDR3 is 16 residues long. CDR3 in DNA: TGCAGTGCTGACCATGGACTAGCGGGCGCCACAGATACGCAGTATTTT. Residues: CSADHGLAGATDTQYF.

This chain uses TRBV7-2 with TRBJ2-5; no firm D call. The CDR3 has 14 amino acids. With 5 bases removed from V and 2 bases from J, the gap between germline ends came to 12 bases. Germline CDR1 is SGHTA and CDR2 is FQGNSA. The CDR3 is CASSLAIFQETQYF. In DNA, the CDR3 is TGTGCCAGCAGCCTCGCTATCTTTCAAGAGACCCAGTACTTC.

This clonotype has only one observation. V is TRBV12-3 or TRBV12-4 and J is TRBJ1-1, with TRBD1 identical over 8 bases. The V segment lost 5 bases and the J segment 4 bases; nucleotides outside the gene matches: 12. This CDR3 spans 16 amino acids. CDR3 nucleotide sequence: TGTGCCAGCAGTCCCAGTGCAGGGGGCTCGGGCACTGAAGCTTTCTTT. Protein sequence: CASSPSAGGSGTEAFF.

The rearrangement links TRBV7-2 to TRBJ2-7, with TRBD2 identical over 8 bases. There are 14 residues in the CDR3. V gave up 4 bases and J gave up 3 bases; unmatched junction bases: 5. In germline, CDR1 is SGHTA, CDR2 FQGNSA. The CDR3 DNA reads TGTGCCAGCAGCTCCCCGGGACTAGACTACGAGCAGTACTTC. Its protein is CASSSPGLDYEQYF.

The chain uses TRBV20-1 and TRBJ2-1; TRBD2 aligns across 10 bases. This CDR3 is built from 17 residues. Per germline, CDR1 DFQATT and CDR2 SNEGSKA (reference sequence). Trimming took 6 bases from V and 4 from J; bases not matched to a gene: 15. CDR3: CSAGGGASGGAYNEQFF. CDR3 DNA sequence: TGCAGTGCAGGGGGGGGAGCTAGCGGGGGAGCTTACAATGAGCAGTTCTTC.

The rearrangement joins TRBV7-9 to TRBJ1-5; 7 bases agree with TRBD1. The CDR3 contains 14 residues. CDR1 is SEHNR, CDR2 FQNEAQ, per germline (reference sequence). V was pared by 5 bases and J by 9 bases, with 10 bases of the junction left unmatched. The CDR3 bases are TGTGCCAGCAGCCTCACCCAGGGGGGATCGCCCCAGCATTTT. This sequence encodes CASSLTQGGSPQHF.

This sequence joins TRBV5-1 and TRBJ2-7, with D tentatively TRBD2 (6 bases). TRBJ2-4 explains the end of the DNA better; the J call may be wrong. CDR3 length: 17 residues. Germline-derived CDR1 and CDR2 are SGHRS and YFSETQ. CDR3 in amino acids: CASSTRAGTLAKNIQYF. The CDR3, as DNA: TGCGCCAGCAGCACCCGCGCCGGGACTCTAGCCAAAAACATTCAGTACTTC.

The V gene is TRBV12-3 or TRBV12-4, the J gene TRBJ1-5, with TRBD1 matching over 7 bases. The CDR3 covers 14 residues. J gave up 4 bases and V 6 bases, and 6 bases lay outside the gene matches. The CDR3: CASSRDSTNQPQHF. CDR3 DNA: TGTGCCAGCAGCAGGGACAGCACAAATCAGCCCCAGCATTTT.

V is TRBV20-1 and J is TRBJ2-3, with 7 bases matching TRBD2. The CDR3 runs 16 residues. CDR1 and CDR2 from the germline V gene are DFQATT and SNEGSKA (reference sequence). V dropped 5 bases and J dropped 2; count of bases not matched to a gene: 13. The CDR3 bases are TGCAGTGCTGCCCACGTCCGGGGAGGGGACACAGATACGCAGTATTTT. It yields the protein CSAAHVRGGDTDTQYF.

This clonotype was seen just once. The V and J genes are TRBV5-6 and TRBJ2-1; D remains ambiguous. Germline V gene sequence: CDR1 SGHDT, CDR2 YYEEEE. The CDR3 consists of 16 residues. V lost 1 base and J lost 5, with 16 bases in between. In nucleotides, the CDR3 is TGTGCCAGCAGCTTGCTTTTGGTTGGACGGAACAATGAGCAGTTCTTC. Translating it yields CASSLLLVGRNNEQFF.

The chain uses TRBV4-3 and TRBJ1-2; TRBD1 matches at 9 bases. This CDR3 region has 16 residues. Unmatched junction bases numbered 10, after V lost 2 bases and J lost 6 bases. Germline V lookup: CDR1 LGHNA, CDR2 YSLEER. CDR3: CASSQLPNGQGNGYTF. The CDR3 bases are TGCGCCAGCAGCCAACTCCCCAACGGACAGGGGAATGGCTACACCTTC.

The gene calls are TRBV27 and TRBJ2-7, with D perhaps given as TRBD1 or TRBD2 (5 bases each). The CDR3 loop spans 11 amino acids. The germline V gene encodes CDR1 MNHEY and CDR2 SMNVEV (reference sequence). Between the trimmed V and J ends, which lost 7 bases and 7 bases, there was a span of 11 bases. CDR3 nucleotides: TGTGCCAGCACCTCGTGGGGGGAGCAGTACTTC. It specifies CASTSWGEQYF.

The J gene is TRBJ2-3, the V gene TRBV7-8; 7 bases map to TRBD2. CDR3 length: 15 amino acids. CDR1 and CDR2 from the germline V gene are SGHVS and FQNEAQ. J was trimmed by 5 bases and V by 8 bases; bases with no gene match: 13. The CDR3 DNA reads TGTGCCAGCGGAAGGGAGGGAAGGCCTTTAGATACGCAGTATTTT. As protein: CASGREGRPLDTQYF.

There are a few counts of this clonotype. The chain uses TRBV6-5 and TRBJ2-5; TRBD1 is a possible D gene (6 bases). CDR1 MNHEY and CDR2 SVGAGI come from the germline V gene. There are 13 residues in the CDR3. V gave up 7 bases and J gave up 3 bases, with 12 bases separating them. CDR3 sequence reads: CASMRPGEETQYF. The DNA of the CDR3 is TGTGCCAGCATGAGGCCAGGGGAAGAGACCCAGTACTTC.

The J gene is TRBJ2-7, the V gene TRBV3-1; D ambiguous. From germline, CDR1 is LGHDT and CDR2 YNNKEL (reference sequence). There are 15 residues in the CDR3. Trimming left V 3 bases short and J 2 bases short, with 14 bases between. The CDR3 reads CASSHPSGKTYEQYF. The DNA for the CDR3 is TGTGCCAGCAGCCACCCCTCGGGCAAGACCTACGAGCAGTACTTC.

The CDR3 sequence: CASSPSALLAGVGEQYF. The CDR3 DNA follows: TGTGCCAGCAGCCCTAGTGCGCTACTAGCGGGAGTGGGCGAGCAGTACTTC. V gene TRBV7-8 combines with J gene TRBJ2-7, with 11 bases matching TRBD2. V lost 5 bases to trimming and J lost 6 bases; unmatched junction nucleotides: 15. The germline V gene encodes CDR1 SGHVS and CDR2 FQNEAQ. This CDR3 comprises 17 residues.

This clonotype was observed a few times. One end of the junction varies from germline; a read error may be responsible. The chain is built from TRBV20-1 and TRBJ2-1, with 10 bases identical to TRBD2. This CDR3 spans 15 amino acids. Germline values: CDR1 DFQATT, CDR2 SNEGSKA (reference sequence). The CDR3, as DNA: TGTAGTGCTAGTAAAAGCACTAGCGGGATAAATGAGCAGTTCTTC. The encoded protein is CSASKSTSGINEQFF.